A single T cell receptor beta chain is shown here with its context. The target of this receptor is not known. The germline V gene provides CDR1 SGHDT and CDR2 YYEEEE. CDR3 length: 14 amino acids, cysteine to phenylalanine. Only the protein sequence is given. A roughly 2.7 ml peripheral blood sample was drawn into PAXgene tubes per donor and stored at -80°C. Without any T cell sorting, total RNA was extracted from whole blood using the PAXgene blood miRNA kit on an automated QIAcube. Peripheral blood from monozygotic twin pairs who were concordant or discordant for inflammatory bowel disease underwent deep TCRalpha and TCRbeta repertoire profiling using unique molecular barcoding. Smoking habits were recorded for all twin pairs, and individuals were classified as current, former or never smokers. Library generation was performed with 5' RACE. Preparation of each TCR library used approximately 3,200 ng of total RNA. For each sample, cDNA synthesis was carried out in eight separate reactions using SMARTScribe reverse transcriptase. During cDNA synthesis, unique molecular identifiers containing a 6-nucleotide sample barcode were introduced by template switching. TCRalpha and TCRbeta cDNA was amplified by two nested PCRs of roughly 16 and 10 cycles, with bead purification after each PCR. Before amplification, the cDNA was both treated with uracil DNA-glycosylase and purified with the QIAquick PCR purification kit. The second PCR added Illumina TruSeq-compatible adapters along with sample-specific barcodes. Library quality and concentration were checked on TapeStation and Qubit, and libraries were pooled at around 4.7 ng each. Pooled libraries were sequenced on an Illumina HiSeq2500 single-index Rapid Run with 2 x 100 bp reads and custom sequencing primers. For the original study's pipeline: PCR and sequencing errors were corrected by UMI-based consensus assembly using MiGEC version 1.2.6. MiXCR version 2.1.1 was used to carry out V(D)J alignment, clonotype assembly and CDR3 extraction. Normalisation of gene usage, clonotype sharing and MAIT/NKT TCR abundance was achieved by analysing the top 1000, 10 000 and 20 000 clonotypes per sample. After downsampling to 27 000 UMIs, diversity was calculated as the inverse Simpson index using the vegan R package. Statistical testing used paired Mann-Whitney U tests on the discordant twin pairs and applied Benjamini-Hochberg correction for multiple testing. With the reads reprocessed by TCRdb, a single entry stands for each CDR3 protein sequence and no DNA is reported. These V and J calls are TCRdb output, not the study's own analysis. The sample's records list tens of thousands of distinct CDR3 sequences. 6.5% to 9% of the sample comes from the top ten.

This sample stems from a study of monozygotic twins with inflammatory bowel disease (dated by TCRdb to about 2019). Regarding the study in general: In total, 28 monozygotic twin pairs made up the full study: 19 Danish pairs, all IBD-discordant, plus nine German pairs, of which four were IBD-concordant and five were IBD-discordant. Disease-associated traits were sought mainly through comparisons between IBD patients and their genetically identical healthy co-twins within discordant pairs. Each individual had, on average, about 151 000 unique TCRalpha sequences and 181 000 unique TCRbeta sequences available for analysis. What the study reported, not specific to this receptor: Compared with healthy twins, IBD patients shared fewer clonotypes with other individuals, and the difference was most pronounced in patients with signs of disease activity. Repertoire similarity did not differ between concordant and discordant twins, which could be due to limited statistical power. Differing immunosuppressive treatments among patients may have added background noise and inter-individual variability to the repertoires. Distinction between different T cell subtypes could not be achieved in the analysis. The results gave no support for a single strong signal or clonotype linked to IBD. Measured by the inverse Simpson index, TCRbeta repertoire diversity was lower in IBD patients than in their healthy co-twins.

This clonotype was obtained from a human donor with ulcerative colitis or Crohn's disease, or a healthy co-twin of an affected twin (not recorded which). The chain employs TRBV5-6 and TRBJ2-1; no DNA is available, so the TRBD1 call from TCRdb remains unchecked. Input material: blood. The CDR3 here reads CASSLAGGFGEQFF.